These 27 T cell receptor beta chains were sequenced from one sample in a study of cytomegalovirus exposure and HLA in healthy donors. Primers for the PCR totalled 60 Vbeta and 13 Jbeta. Using immunoSEQ multiplex PCR, the repertoire was profiled, and TCRdb retains in-frame clones only, with some absent. The sample holds 150,000 to 250,000 clones. The sample taken for sequencing was PBMCs. Receptor source: a boy aged 5-17 years in good health and CMV-seronegative.

About this clone itself: Sequence at one end of the junction differs from germline and may be a read error. The V call is TRBV19, the J call TRBJ2-2, with D maybe TRBD2 (5 bases). The CDR3 totals 16 residues. The germline CDR1 and CDR2 sequences are LNHDA and SQIVND (reference sequence). CDR3 DNA sequence: TGTGCCAGTAGTATTTTCCACCCTGGGTTAGCCGGGGAGCTGCTTTTT. This sequence encodes CASSIFHPGLAGELLF.

The chain has TRBV7-3 and TRBJ1-1, with TRBD1 as a possible D gene (5 bases). Trimming cost V 4 bases and J 2 bases, with 14 bases left between them. CDR3 length: 15 residues. The germline V gene has CDR1 SGHTA and CDR2 FQGTGA. CDR3 DNA: TGTGCCAGCAGCTCCCCGGGCAGGGCTAACACTGAAGCTTTCTTT. As protein: CASSSPGRANTEAFF.

This sequence joins TRBV7-8 and TRBJ2-7, with 9 bases matching TRBD1. J gave up 1 base and V 2 bases, and 6 bases lay outside the gene matches. This CDR3 is 16 amino acids long. The germline V gene has CDR1 SGHVS and CDR2 FQNEAQ. The CDR3 coding sequence is TGTGCCAGCAGCTTAACGACAGGGGGTTCTTCCTACGAGCAGTACTTC. Residues: CASSLTTGGSSYEQYF.

The V and J genes are TRBV11-3 and TRBJ2-1; TRBD2 matches 7 bases. This CDR3 has 14 residues. The junction had 5 bases not matched to a gene; V was cut back by 5 bases and J by 4 bases. The V gene's germline CDR1 is SGHNT and CDR2 YENEEA. CDR3 bases: TGTGCCAGCAGCCCAGGGAGGGAGTACAATGAGCAGTTCTTC. Its protein is CASSPGREYNEQFF. The entire variable domain, with the rest obtained from reference TRBV11-3 and TRBJ2-1, is as follows: EAGVVQSPRYKIIEKKQPVAFWCNPISGHNTLYWYLQNLGQGPELLIRYENEEAVDDSQLPKDRFSAERLKGVDSTLKIQPAELGDSAVYLCASSPGREYNEQFFGPGTRLTVL.

V and J are TRBV9 and TRBJ1-5, with 7 bases aligning to TRBD1. CDR1 and CDR2 (germline): SGDLS, YYNGEE. J gave up 2 bases and V 0 bases, and 2 bases lay outside the gene matches. The CDR3 loop spans 15 amino acids. The CDR3 spells CASSVDGQGNQPQHF. The CDR3 DNA reads TGTGCCAGCAGCGTAGATGGACAGGGCAATCAGCCCCAGCATTTT.

V and J are TRBV19 and TRBJ1-6, with D unresolved. Germline loops: CDR1 LNHDA, CDR2 SQIVND (reference sequence). The CDR3 is 15 amino acids. Trimming removed 7 bases from V and 2 bases from J, with 12 bases in between. CDR3 in amino acids: CASKSPATYNSPLHF. In DNA, the CDR3 is TGTGCCAGTAAAAGCCCCGCGACCTATAATTCACCCCTCCACTTT.

This rearrangement joins TRBV7-6 to TRBJ2-7, with 9 bases matching TRBD1. CDR3 length: 17 amino acids. Germline CDR1 and CDR2: SGHVS and FNYEAQ. Trimming removed 0 bases from V and 1 base from J; junction bases left unmatched: 7. The CDR3 DNA reads as TGTGCCAGCAGCTTAGCTTATTTGGACAGGGGTTCCTACGAGCAGTACTTC. Protein: CASSLAYLDRGSYEQYF.

This sequence joins TRBV2 and TRBJ1-5, with TRBD1 matching over 7 bases. In germline, CDR1 is SNHLY, CDR2 FYNNEI. The CDR3 contains 14 residues. Trimming at V came to 7 bases and at J to 6 bases, leaving 9 bases not matched to a gene. CDR3 sequence: CASKGAVLTQPQHF. CDR3 nucleotide sequence: TGTGCCAGCAAGGGGGCAGTATTAACTCAGCCCCAGCATTTT.

This rearrangement joins TRBV19 to TRBJ1-1, with D tentatively TRBD1 (5 bases). V was trimmed by 5 bases and J by 0 bases, leaving 13 bases between them. Germline CDR1 is LNHDA and CDR2 is SQIVND (reference sequence). CDR3 length: 15 residues. The CDR3 reads CASSQDTLMNTEAFF. The DNA for the CDR3 is TGTGCCAGTAGTCAGGACACCTTAATGAACACTGAAGCTTTCTTT.

The chain couples TRBV6-5 to TRBJ1-5; 10 bases are a match to TRBD1. CDR1 MNHEY and CDR2 SVGAGI come from the germline V gene. The CDR3 length is 13 residues. J was trimmed by 4 bases and V by 6 bases; bases with no gene match: 0. CDR3 amino acids: CASRDRGNQPQHF. The CDR3, as DNA: TGTGCCAGCAGGGACAGGGGGAATCAGCCCCAGCATTTT.

This chain joins TRBV19 and TRBJ2-2; D perhaps matches TRBD1 (6 bases). Trimming left V 5 bases short and J 7 bases short, with 14 bases between. Germline assignment: CDR1 LNHDA and CDR2 SQIVND (reference sequence). The CDR3 sequence is 14 residues long. The CDR3 is CASSARTDVGELFF. The CDR3 nucleotides are TGTGCCAGTAGTGCCCGGACAGACGTCGGGGAGCTGTTTTTT.

J is TRBJ2-7 and V is TRBV4-1; 8 bases align to TRBD1. The germline V gene has CDR1 MGHRA and CDR2 YSYEKL. This CDR3 comprises 15 residues. V lost 1 base, J lost 0 bases, and 2 bases stayed unmatched. The CDR3 DNA sequence: TGCGCCAGCAGCCAAGGGGACAGGAGCTCCTACGAGCAGTACTTC. Amino acids: CASSQGDRSSYEQYF.

V gene TRBV27 combines with J gene TRBJ1-6; the match to TRBD1 covers 7 bases. Germline values: CDR1 MNHEY, CDR2 SMNVEV (reference sequence). The trim removed 6 bases at V and 9 bases at J, leaving 5 bases unmatched. There are 13 residues in the CDR3. The CDR3 DNA follows: TGTGCCAGCAGAGGAGGGGGCGGTTCACCCCTCCACTTT. The encoded protein is CASRGGGGSPLHF.

The V gene is TRBV18, the J gene TRBJ2-2, with 8 bases identical to TRBD1. The CDR3 length is 16 residues. V lost 0 bases, J lost 4 bases, and 4 bases stayed unmatched. The germline gives CDR1 KGHSH, CDR2 LQKENI. CDR3 sequence: CASSPPEGQVTGELFF. In DNA, the CDR3 is TGTGCCAGCTCACCACCAGAGGGACAGGTCACCGGGGAGCTGTTTTTT.

This chain connects TRBV9 to TRBJ2-2, with 7 bases matching TRBD2. Germline V gives CDR1 SGDLS, CDR2 YYNGEE. The V segment lost 1 base and the J segment 5 bases; nucleotides outside the gene matches: 11. The CDR3 has 17 residues. The CDR3 spells CASSVRSGLTGTGELFF. The CDR3 region has the DNA TGTGCCAGCAGCGTACGTAGCGGGCTAACTGGGACCGGGGAGCTGTTTTTT.

DNA of the CDR3: TGTGCCAGCAGCCAAAGTCTAGCGGGGGGCCTGGGTGAGCAGTACTTC. Protein: CASSQSLAGGLGEQYF. V usage is TRBV4-2 and J usage is TRBJ2-7, with 11 nucleotides matching TRBD2. V was pared by 2 bases and J by 7 bases, with 10 bases of the junction left unmatched. CDR3 length: 16 amino acids. Germline CDR1 reads LGHNA; CDR2 reads YNFKEQ.

This chain uses TRBV4-1 with TRBJ2-1, with D perhaps matching TRBD2 (7 bases). Germline-derived CDR1 and CDR2 are MGHRA and YSYEKL. V lost 3 bases to trimming and J lost 0 bases, with 15 bases between them. The CDR3 sequence is 17 residues long. CDR3 protein: CASSQGGGVSSYNEQFF. The CDR3 DNA sequence: TGCGCCAGCAGCCAGGGCGGGGGCGTCAGCTCCTACAATGAGCAGTTCTTC.

This rearrangement joins TRBV19 to TRBJ1-3, with 8 bases that match TRBD1. This CDR3 is 13 amino acids long. The junction had 8 bases not matched to a gene; V was cut back by 4 bases and J by 12 bases. The germline gives CDR1 LNHDA, CDR2 SQIVND (reference sequence). The CDR3 sequence: CASSTTGATIIYF. DNA for the CDR3: TGTGCCAGTAGTACGACAGGGGCGACCATCATATATTTT. The entire variable domain, with the rest obtained from reference TRBV19 and TRBJ1-3, is as follows: DGGITQSPKYLFRKEGQNVTLSCEQNLNHDAMYWYRQDPGQGLRLIYYSQIVNDFQKGDIAEGYSVSREKKESFPLTVTSAQKNPTAFYLCASSTTGATIIYFGEGSWLTVV.

The V and J genes are TRBV29-1 and TRBJ1-2; no definite D call. Germline V gene data show CDR1 as SQVTM and CDR2 as ANQGSEA. V lost 5 bases to trimming and J lost 8 bases, with 15 bases between them. The CDR3 consists of 12 residues. The CDR3 bases are TGCAGCGTTACCGAGGGCGTGGGCGGCTACACCTTC. Translating it yields CSVTEGVGGYTF.

The chain links TRBV4-1 to TRBJ2-7, with 7 bases matching TRBD2. V dropped 2 bases and J dropped 1; count of bases not matched to a gene: 5. The CDR3 sequence is 15 residues long. CDR1 and CDR2 from the germline V gene are MGHRA and YSYEKL. This CDR3 is CASSQRQRGSYEQYF. The CDR3 DNA reads TGCGCCAGCAGCCAAAGGCAGCGGGGTTCCTACGAGCAGTACTTC.

The chain couples TRBV27 to TRBJ1-2; perhaps TRBD1 as D (5 bases). Deletions cut 7 bases from V and 2 bases from J, with 20 bases between. This CDR3 is 16 amino acids long. Germline V gene lookup returns CDR1 MNHEY and CDR2 SMNVEV (reference sequence). CDR3 sequence: CASTPLGGGKNYGYTF. CDR3 nucleotides: TGTGCCAGCACTCCCCTCGGGGGGGGGAAGAACTATGGCTACACCTTC.

The rearrangement uses TRBV4-1 and TRBJ1-5; D ambiguous. The V gene's germline CDR1 is MGHRA and CDR2 YSYEKL. This CDR3 contains 17 residues. V was shortened by 4 bases and J by 5 bases, with 21 bases between the two germline ends. The CDR3: CASSPPYRGPLHQPQHF. CDR3 bases: TGCGCCAGCAGCCCCCCCTACCGGGGTCCCCTTCATCAGCCCCAGCATTTT.

The V and J genes are TRBV28 and TRBJ2-1; D may be TRBD1 (5 bases). The CDR3 has 13 residues. Trimming left V 10 bases short and J 4 bases short, with 14 bases between. Germline assignment: CDR1 MDHEN and CDR2 SYDVKM. CDR3 region: CAIPGSNYNEQFF. The CDR3 DNA is TGTGCCATCCCAGGGTCTAATTACAATGAGCAGTTCTTC.

The chain employs TRBV29-1 and TRBJ1-2; D might be TRBD1 (5 bases). Germline CDR1 is SQVTM and CDR2 is ANQGSEA. Between the trimmed V and J ends, which lost 4 bases and 0 bases, there was a span of 15 bases. CDR3 size: 15 residues. CDR3: CSVVAGLEANYGYTF. CDR3 sequence (DNA): TGCAGCGTTGTGGCAGGGTTGGAAGCTAACTATGGCTACACCTTC.

The J gene is TRBJ2-7, the V gene TRBV27; TRBD1 agrees at 8 bases. V gave up 8 bases and J gave up 6 bases; unmatched junction bases: 9. From germline, CDR1 is MNHEY and CDR2 SMNVEV (reference sequence). The CDR3 spans 13 residues. The DNA of the CDR3 is TGTGCCAGCGGAGAGACCAGGGGGCTCGAGCAGTACTTC. Its translation: CASGETRGLEQYF.

J is TRBJ2-5 and V is TRBV27; no clear D. Per the germline V gene, CDR1 is MNHEY and CDR2 is SMNVEV (reference sequence). This CDR3 has 12 residues. V lost 3 bases and J lost 4, with 6 bases in between. CDR3 nucleotide sequence: TGTGCCAGCAGTTTGCGAGGAGAGACCCAGTACTTC. It yields the protein CASSLRGETQYF.

V and J are TRBV30 and TRBJ1-2; no definite D call. The germline CDR1 and CDR2 sequences are GTSNPN and SVGIG (reference sequence). The CDR3 has 12 amino acids. With 0 bases removed from V and 6 bases from J, the gap between germline ends came to 8 bases. The chain's CDR3 is CAWSVSRDGYTF. The CDR3 nucleotides read TGTGCCTGGAGTGTATCGCGGGATGGCTACACCTTC.